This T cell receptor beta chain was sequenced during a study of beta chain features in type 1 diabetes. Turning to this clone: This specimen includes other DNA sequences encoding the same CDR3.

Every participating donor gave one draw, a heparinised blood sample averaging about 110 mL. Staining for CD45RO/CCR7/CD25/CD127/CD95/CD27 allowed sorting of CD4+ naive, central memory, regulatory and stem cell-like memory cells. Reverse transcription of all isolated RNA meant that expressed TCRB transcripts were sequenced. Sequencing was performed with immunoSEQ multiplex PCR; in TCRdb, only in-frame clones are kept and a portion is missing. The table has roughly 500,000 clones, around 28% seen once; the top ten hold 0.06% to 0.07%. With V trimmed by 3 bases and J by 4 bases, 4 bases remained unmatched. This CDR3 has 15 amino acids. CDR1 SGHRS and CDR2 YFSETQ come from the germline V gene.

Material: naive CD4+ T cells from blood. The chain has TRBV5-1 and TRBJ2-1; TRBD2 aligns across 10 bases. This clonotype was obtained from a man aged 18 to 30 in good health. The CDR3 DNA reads TGCGCCAGCAGCTCCGGACTAGCGGCTTACAATGAGCAGTTCTTC. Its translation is CASSSGLAAYNEQFF.